This T cell receptor (delta chain) appears in the sequencing data of a study of intestinal T cells in coeliac disease. Study-level information: TRG cohort coeliac patients averaged 16.0 years; controls averaged about 55.

This clone is termed hyperexpanded. The sample has other DNA sequences that encode this CDR3 too. Each case's genomic DNA was extracted from ten roughly 5-µm formalin-fixed paraffin-embedded scrolls. TCRdb re-called clones from the multiplex PCR reads using CATT. This sample has 130 or so delta-chain clones, with approximately 50% found just once. This CDR3 has 23 residues. V lost 0 bases, J lost 0 bases, and 20 bases stayed unmatched. Germline values: CDR1 TSWWSYY, CDR2 QGS. The TCR originated in a human donor who served as a control with a normal duodenal biopsy, not a healthy volunteer. This sequence joins TRDV1 and TRDJ1; TRDD3 matches at 12 bases. Sequencing was carried out using a duodenal biopsy. The CDR3 loop reads CALGELVLSNRLGDTWYTDKLIF. The CDR3 coding sequence is TGTGCTCTTGGGGAACTTGTCCTGAGTAACAGACTGGGGGATACATGGTACACCGATAAACTCATCTTT.